The 17 T cell receptor beta chains listed next were all sequenced from one sample in a study of blood T cell repertoires in COVID-19. The table came from immunoSEQ multiplex PCR; TCRdb's copy has only in-frame clones and leaves some out. Of about 130,000 clones listed, over 60% are singletons. Sequencing was carried out using peripheral blood. These TCRs come from a man aged 35-49 years with active or convalescent COVID-19.

The CDR3 coding sequence is TGTGCCAGCAGCCCGACAGCATCTGGAAACACCATATATTTT. This sequence encodes CASSPTASGNTIYF. This sequence joins TRBV6-5 and TRBJ1-3, with D perhaps TRBD1 (5 bases). V was shortened by 6 bases and J by 1 base, with 10 bases between the two germline ends. The CDR3 consists of 14 residues. Germline loops: CDR1 MNHEY, CDR2 SVGAGI.

This chain connects TRBV28 to TRBJ2-5; D unresolved. V shed 3 bases and J shed 5 bases, with 7 bases lying between them. The CDR3 runs to 12 residues. CDR1 and CDR2 from the germline V gene are MDHEN and SYDVKM. CDR3 region: CASSLIRETQYF. CDR3 bases: TGTGCCAGCAGTTTGATACGGGAGACCCAGTACTTC.

The V call is TRBV4-1, the J call TRBJ2-7; D is perhaps TRBD1 (6 bases). Germline V gene lookup returns CDR1 MGHRA and CDR2 YSYEKL. V gave up 3 bases and J gave up 2 bases, with 8 bases separating them. The CDR3 extends over 13 amino acids. For the CDR3, the DNA is TGCGCCAGCAGCCACGGACAGCCCTACGAGCAGTACTTC. Its translation is CASSHGQPYEQYF.

This clone is a singleton in its sample. The chain is built from TRBV10-3 and TRBJ1-3, with D uncertain. The germline V gene encodes CDR1 ENHRY and CDR2 SYGVKD. This CDR3 is 15 amino acids long. V was clipped by 3 bases and J by 2 bases, with 11 bases between them. The CDR3 sequence is CAISESPGTGNTIYF. The CDR3, as DNA: TGTGCCATCAGTGAATCCCCCGGGACTGGAAACACCATATATTTT.

CDR3 sequence (DNA): TGTGCCAGCAGTGATAGACAGGGAAATTCACCCCTCCACTTT. Its translation is CASSDRQGNSPLHF. The chain employs TRBV6-1 and TRBJ1-6; 7 nucleotides align to TRBD1. Germline V gene lookup returns CDR1 MNHNS and CDR2 SASEGT. The CDR3 sequence is 14 residues long. V trimming: 3 bases; J trimming: 7 bases; junction bases outside the gene matches: 3.

The chain links TRBV6-5 to TRBJ2-7; perhaps TRBD2 as D (5 bases). Germline-derived CDR1 and CDR2 are MNHEY and SVGAGI. The CDR3 loop spans 12 amino acids. V was clipped by 6 bases and J by 3 bases, with 9 bases between them. The chain's CDR3 is CASSRGLYEQYF. Written as DNA, the CDR3 is TGTGCCAGCAGCCGCGGACTCTACGAGCAGTACTTC.

This clone was seen only once. The V gene is TRBV19, the J gene TRBJ1-5; 8 bases align to TRBD1. The CDR3 has 16 amino acids. V shed 5 bases and J 5 bases; nucleotides not matched to a gene: 11. Germline CDR1 LNHDA, CDR2 SQIVND (reference sequence). The CDR3 region has the DNA TGTGCCAGTAGTGTTACCAGGGGGCGCGGGGATCAGCCCCAGCATTTT. It yields the protein CASSVTRGRGDQPQHF.

The chain recombines TRBV7-9 with TRBJ1-1; the D gene is possibly TRBD1 (5 bases). Trimming took off 5 bases at V and 2 bases at J, with 15 bases between the two ends. The length of the CDR3 is 15 residues. Germline-derived CDR1 and CDR2 are SEHNR and FQNEAQ (reference sequence). CDR3 DNA sequence: TGTGCCAGCAGCCCGGGGGTAGGGACCAACACTGAAGCTTTCTTT. Translation gives CASSPGVGTNTEAFF.

The V gene is TRBV18, the J gene TRBJ2-1; D is undetermined. CDR3 length: 13 amino acids. Germline values: CDR1 KGHSH, CDR2 LQKENI. V was pared by 0 bases and J by 5 bases, with 5 bases between. The CDR3 region is CASSPPSDNEQFF. In DNA form, the CDR3 reads TGTGCCAGCTCACCACCGTCAGACAATGAGCAGTTCTTC.

The rearrangement joins TRBV2 to TRBJ1-5; 7 bases are a match to TRBD1. The ends lost 4 bases at V and 2 bases at J; junction bases unmatched: 11. The CDR3 is 17 amino acids. In germline, CDR1 is SNHLY, CDR2 FYNNEI. CDR3 sequence reads: CASSGTGQLWGNQPQHF. For the CDR3, the DNA is TGTGCCAGCAGTGGGACAGGACAATTGTGGGGCAATCAGCCCCAGCATTTT.

The genes are TRBV18 and TRBJ2-7; 9 bases are shared with TRBD2. V lost 3 bases, J lost 5 bases, and 14 bases stayed unmatched. In germline, CDR1 is KGHSH, CDR2 LQKENI. The CDR3 is 17 residues long. Here the CDR3 DNA reads TGTGCCAGCTCACCCCGGGTTTCTAGCGGGACCTCTCACGAGCAGTACTTC. This codes for CASSPRVSSGTSHEQYF.

V usage is TRBV4-1 and J usage is TRBJ2-1; TRBD2 matches at 8 bases. The V gene end was trimmed by 5 bases and the J gene end by 8 bases; junction bases not matched to a gene: 11. The CDR3 runs 15 residues. Germline CDR1 and CDR2: MGHRA and YSYEKL. The CDR3, as DNA: TGCGCCAGCAGCGCGAGATTAGCGGGATCAGATGAGCAGTTCTTC. Translation: CASSARLAGSDEQFF.

This clone is a singleton in its sample. This rearrangement joins TRBV11-3 to TRBJ2-1, with D unclear. The CDR3 runs to 11 residues. V dropped 4 bases and J dropped 6 bases, with 4 bases sitting between them. Germline CDR1 is SGHNT and CDR2 is YENEEA. CDR3 DNA: TGTGCCAGCAGCTCCAGCAATGAGCAGTTCTTC. Translated, it gives CASSSSNEQFF.

The rearrangement uses TRBV15 and TRBJ2-5; D unclear. CDR3 size: 13 residues. V lost 11 bases to trimming and J lost 3 bases, with 16 bases between them. Germline CDR1 is LNHNV and CDR2 is YYDKDF (reference sequence). The CDR3 DNA sequence: TGTGCCTCCAACCGGAGATTCGAAGAGACCCAGTACTTC. This sequence encodes CASNRRFEETQYF.

The CDR3 spells CASRSTSGIITNEQFF. CDR3 nucleotides: TGTGCCAGCAGGTCGACTAGCGGTATAATTACAAATGAGCAGTTCTTC. The J gene is TRBJ2-1, the V gene TRBV2; TRBD2 matches 9 bases. V lost 6 bases to trimming and J lost 7 bases; unmatched junction nucleotides: 13. The CDR3 spans 16 residues. Germline CDR1 and CDR2: SNHLY and FYNNEI. The whole variable domain, filled in from reference TRBV2 and TRBJ2-1, reads EPEVTQTPSHQVTQMGQEVILRCVPISNHLYFYWYRQILGQKVEFLVSFYNNEISEKSEIFDDQFSVERPDGSNFTLKIRSTKLEDSAMYFCASRSTSGIITNEQFFGPGTRLTVL.

The chain uses TRBV7-8 and TRBJ2-5; D remains ambiguous. Deletions cut 2 bases from V and 3 bases from J, with 7 bases between. The CDR3 extends over 13 amino acids. Germline V gene data show CDR1 as SGHVS and CDR2 as FQNEAQ. CDR3: CASSLSPEETQYF. CDR3 sequence (DNA): TGTGCCAGCAGCTTAAGCCCGGAAGAGACCCAGTACTTC.

This rearrangement joins TRBV21-1 to TRBJ1-4; the table calls TRBD1, which could not be checked here. TRBV21-1 is a known pseudogene. The length of the CDR3 is 21 residues. The CDR3 sequence is CACSWGWVMHRGLGGRQKLFF. The CDR3 DNA follows: TGTGCCTGCAGCTGGGGGTGGGTTATGCACAGGGGATTAGGGGGACGGCAAAAACTGTTTTTT.